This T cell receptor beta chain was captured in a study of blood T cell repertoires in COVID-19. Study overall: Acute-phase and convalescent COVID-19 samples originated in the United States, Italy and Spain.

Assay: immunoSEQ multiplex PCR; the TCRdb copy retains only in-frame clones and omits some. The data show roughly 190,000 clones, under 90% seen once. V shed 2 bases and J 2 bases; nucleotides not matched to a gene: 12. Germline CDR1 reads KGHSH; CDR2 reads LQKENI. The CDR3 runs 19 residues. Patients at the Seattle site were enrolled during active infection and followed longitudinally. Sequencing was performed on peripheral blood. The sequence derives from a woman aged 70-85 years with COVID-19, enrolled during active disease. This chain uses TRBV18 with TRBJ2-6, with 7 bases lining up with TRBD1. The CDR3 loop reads CASSPSRAGGRAGANVLTF. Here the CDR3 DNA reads TGTGCCAGCTCACCATCCCGGGCAGGGGGTCGGGCTGGGGCCAACGTCCTGACTTTC.